This T cell receptor (beta chain) was observed in a study of blood T cell repertoires in COVID-19. Study in general: COVID-19 samples, acute and convalescent, were from the United States, Italy and Spain. The analysed material was cDNA or gDNA that came from T cells, B-cell-depleted T cells, or PBMCs.

Recruits, aged roughly 18 to 95 years, lived in around 24 US areas. V was clipped by 7 bases and J by 3 bases, with 7 bases between them. CDR3 length: 12 amino acids. As handled by the study authors: Reference gene primer amplification in the assay estimated nucleated cell counts. The assay was immunoSEQ multiplex PCR, and TCRdb's table has in-frame clones only and misses some. V and J calls and clone size are those listed in that table; D and trimming were worked out from the DNA. The sample shows a few hundred thousand clones, 70% to 90% of them seen only once. The sample comprised PBMCs or T cells enriched from blood (not recorded which). This receptor was obtained from a woman aged 45 to 65 who had been exposed to COVID-19. The V and J genes are TRBV12-3 or TRBV12-4 and TRBJ1-5; D ambiguous. The CDR3 DNA reads as TGTGCCAGCACTCTATACAATCAGCCCCAGCATTTT. It yields the protein CASTLYNQPQHF.